The clone carrying this T cell receptor (beta chain) has ten or more counts. The sample belongs to a study of early T cells in non-severe SARS-CoV-2 infection. The CDR3 contains 12 residues. The germline gives CDR1 SGHRS, CDR2 YFSETQ. The V and J ends lost 0 bases and 7 bases respectively, with 2 bases between them. Individual cDNA molecules were tagged with unique molecular identifiers. TCRdb passed the 5' RACE reads through MiXCR, listing each CDR3 protein once. This sample has roughly 24,000 distinct CDR3 sequences, with 3% to 4% found just once. This clonotype originated in an adult who was a healthcare worker with PCR-confirmed SARS-CoV-2 infection or an uninfected control (not recorded which). The chain is built from TRBV5-1 and TRBJ1-6; D is uncertain. Input material: whole blood. The CDR3 bases are TGCGCCAGCAGCTTGGGGAATTCACCCCTCCACTTT. Translation gives CASSLGNSPLHF.